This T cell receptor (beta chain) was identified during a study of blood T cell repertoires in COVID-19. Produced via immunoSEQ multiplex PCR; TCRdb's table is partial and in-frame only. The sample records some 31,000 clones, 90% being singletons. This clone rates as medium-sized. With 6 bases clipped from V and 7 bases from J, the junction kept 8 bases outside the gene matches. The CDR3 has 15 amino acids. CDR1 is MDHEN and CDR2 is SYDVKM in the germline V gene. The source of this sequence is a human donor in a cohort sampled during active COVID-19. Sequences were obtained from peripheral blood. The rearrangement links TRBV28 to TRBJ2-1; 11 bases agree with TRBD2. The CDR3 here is CASSLAGGIVNEQFF. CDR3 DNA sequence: TGTGCCAGCAGCTTAGCGGGAGGGATCGTTAATGAGCAGTTCTTC.